The next 9 T cell receptor beta chains were all read from a single sample in a study of OX40 agonist ivuxolimab in advanced cancers. Library preparation was by the immunoSEQ multiplex PCR assay. The source is immuneACCESS, and TCRdb retained only in-frame sequences with V and J called. Part of the clones is not carried over; for the studies checked, unresolved V genes explain less than half of this, and the remainder is unexplained. The sample table records around 12,000 clones; approximately 69% of these occur just once. The ten most abundant clones make up roughly 37% of the sample. The sequences come from CD4+ or CD8+ T cells sorted from blood, collected in a trial of the OX40 agonist ivuxolimab. All receptors come from an adult with an advanced solid tumor such as melanoma, head and neck, liver or kidney cancer.

V usage is TRBV11-2 and J usage is TRBJ2-7, with D unresolved. V was clipped by 5 bases and J by 0 bases, with 5 bases between them. The CDR3 totals 12 residues. Germline CDR1 is SGHAT and CDR2 is FQNNGV. The CDR3 coding sequence is TGTGCCAGCAGCCTATTCTCCTACGAGCAGTACTTC. The encoded protein is CASSLFSYEQYF. The whole variable domain, filled in from reference TRBV11-2 and TRBJ2-7, reads EAGVAQSPRYKIIEKRQSVAFWCNPISGHATLYWYQQILGQGPKLLIQFQNNGVVDDSQLPKDRFSAERLKGVDSTLKIQPAKLEDSAVYLCASSLFSYEQYFGPGTRLTVT.

This clone was found once. V gene TRBV11-3 combines with J gene TRBJ2-7; maybe TRBD1 (6 bases). The CDR3 is made up of 12 amino acids. Per the germline V gene, CDR1 is SGHNT and CDR2 is YENEEA. Between the trimmed V and J ends, which lost 6 bases and 4 bases, there was a span of 10 bases. In DNA, the CDR3 is TGTGCCAGCAGTTCGGACAGTTACGAGCAGTACTTC. Amino acids: CASSSDSYEQYF.

This chain joins TRBV2 and TRBJ2-7, with D hard to call. V was clipped by 1 base and J by 5 bases, with 15 bases between them. Germline CDR1 reads SNHLY; CDR2 reads FYNNEI. The CDR3 is 15 amino acids. CDR3 coding DNA: TGTGCCAGCAGTGAAGGGACGGAATTTTACCACGAGCAGTACTTC. Amino acid sequence: CASSEGTEFYHEQYF.

The J gene is TRBJ2-5, the V gene TRBV6-6, with 7 positions matching TRBD1. The V and J ends lost 5 bases and 3 bases, in that order; junction bases with no gene match: 6. Germline CDR1 is MNHNY and CDR2 is SVGAGI (reference sequence). This CDR3 is built from 14 residues. CDR3 residues: CASSQNRGEETQYF. The CDR3 bases are TGTGCCAGCAGTCAAAACAGGGGCGAAGAGACCCAGTACTTC.

V is TRBV13 and J is TRBJ2-2, with 12 bases matching TRBD2. The germline V gene encodes CDR1 PRHDT and CDR2 FYEKMQ (reference sequence). The CDR3 is 15 amino acids. The J segment lost 3 bases and the V segment lost 7 bases, leaving 3 bases of the junction unmatched. CDR3 nucleotides: TGTGCCAGCAACCCTAGCGGGAGGGACACCGGGGAGCTGTTTTTT. Protein sequence: CASNPSGRDTGELFF.

This clone appeared a few times. The CDR3: CSAEGGSSYEQYF. The CDR3 DNA is TGCAGCGCGGAGGGGGGGAGCTCCTACGAGCAGTACTTC. The V call is TRBV29-1, the J call TRBJ2-7; D possibly corresponds to TRBD2 (7 bases). The CDR3 spans 13 residues. Trimming left V 7 bases short and J 0 bases short, with 13 bases between. Looked up from germline, CDR1 is SQVTM and CDR2 is ANQGSEA.

V is TRBV6-5 and J is TRBJ2-1; the D is unclear. This CDR3 is 11 amino acids long. Per germline, CDR1 MNHEY and CDR2 SVGAGI. Trimming stripped 4 bases from V and 7 bases from J, with 5 bases between. CDR3: CASSLGNEQFF. As DNA, the CDR3 is TGTGCCAGCAGTTTAGGAAATGAGCAGTTCTTC.

In its sample, this clone was seen once. The rearrangement links TRBV5-1 to TRBJ2-3; 7 bases line up with TRBD1. The CDR3 loop spans 17 amino acids. CDR1 and CDR2 (germline): SGHRS, YFSETQ. The V and J ends lost 4 bases and 1 base, in that order; junction bases with no gene match: 12. Here the CDR3 reads CASSPLIDRAGTDTQYF. CDR3 bases: TGCGCCAGCAGCCCACTTATCGACAGGGCGGGCACAGATACGCAGTATTTT.

V is TRBV27 and J is TRBJ2-1; TRBD2 matches at 8 bases. V lost 1 base to trimming and J lost 7 bases; unmatched junction nucleotides: 3. CDR3 length: 14 residues. Germline V CDR1 and CDR2: MNHEY, SMNVEV (reference sequence). The CDR3 nucleotides are TGTGCCAGCAGTTTATGGTTAGCGGGGAATGAGCAGTTCTTC. Translating gives CASSLWLAGNEQFF.